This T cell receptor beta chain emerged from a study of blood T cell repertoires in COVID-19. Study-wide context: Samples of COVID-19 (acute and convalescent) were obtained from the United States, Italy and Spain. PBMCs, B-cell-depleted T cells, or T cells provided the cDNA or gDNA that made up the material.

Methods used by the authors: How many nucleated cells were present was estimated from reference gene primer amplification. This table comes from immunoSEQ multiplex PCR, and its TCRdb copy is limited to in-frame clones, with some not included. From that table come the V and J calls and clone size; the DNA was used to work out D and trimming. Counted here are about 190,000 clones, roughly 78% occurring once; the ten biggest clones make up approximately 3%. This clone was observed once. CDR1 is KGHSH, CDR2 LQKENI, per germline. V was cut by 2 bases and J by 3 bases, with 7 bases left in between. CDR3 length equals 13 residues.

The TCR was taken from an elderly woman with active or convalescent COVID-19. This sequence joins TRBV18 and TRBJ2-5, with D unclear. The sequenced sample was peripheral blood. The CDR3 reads CASSPSQKETQYF. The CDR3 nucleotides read TGTGCCAGCTCACCATCACAGAAAGAGACCCAGTACTTC.